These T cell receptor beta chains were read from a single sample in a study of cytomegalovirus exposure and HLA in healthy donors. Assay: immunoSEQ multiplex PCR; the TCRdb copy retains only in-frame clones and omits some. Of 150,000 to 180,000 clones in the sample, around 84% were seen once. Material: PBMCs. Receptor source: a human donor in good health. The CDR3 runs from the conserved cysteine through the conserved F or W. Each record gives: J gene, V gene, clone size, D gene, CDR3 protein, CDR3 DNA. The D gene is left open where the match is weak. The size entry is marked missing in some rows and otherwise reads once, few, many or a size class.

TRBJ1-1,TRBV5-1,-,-,CASSLSHGGNGAFF,TGCGCCAGCAGCTTGTCCCACGGGGGAAATGGAGCTTTCTTT
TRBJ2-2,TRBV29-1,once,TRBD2,CSVAGGRVTGELFF,TGCAGCGTCGCGGGAGGGCGAGTCACCGGGGAGCTGTTTTTT
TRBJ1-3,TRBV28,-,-,CASKERQDNSGNTIYF,TGTGCCAGCAAAGAGAGACAGGACAACTCTGGAAACACCATATATTTT
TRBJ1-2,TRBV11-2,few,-,CASSLLNYGYTF,TGTGCCAGCAGCCTCCTGAACTATGGCTACACCTTC
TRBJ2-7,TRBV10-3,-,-,CATQGPSGGEQYF,TGTGCCACCCAGGGGCCTTCGGGGGGCGAGCAGTACTTC
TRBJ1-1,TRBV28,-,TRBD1,CASSAQGARVTEAFF,TGTGCCAGCAGTGCCCAGGGGGCGCGGGTCACTGAAGCTTTCTTT
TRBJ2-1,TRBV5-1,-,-,CASSLAGLARVNEQFF,TGCGCCAGCAGCTTGGCCGGGCTAGCGCGGGTTAATGAGCAGTTCTTC
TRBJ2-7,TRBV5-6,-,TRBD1,CASSSGTGARYEQYF,TGTGCCAGCAGCTCCGGGACAGGGGCACGATACGAGCAGTACTTC
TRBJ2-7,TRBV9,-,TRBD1,CASSLWPGQDEQYF,TGTGCCAGCAGCTTATGGCCGGGACAGGACGAGCAGTACTTC
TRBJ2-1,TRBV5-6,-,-,CASLGMSGPYNEQFF,TGTGCCAGCCTCGGGATGTCTGGGCCCTACAATGAGCAGTTCTTC
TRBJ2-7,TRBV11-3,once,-,CASSLAHSYEQYF,TGTGCCAGCAGCTTAGCACACAGCTACGAGCAGTACTTC
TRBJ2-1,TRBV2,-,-,CASSLGGYNEQFF,TGTGCCAGCAGTTTAGGGGGATACAATGAGCAGTTCTTC
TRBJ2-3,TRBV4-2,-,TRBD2,CASSQDTGGSRADTQYF,TGTGCCAGCAGCCAAGATACGGGAGGGAGTCGGGCAGATACGCAGTATTTT
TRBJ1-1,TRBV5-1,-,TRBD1,CASSLLSGQGNTEAFF,TGCGCCAGCAGCTTATTATCTGGACAGGGCAACACTGAAGCTTTCTTT
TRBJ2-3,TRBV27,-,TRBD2,CASSGRAAGGPTDTQYF,TGTGCCAGCAGTGGCCGGGCCGCGGGGGGGCCGACAGATACGCAGTATTTT
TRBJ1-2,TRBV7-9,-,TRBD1,CASSPWDRANYGYTF,TGTGCCAGCAGCCCGTGGGACAGAGCTAACTATGGCTACACCTTC
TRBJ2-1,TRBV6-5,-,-,CASSYSVTPRNEQFF,TGTGCCAGCAGTTACTCCGTAACACCCCGCAATGAGCAGTTCTTC
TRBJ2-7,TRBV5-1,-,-,CASSPQTEVGYEQYF,TGCGCCAGCAGCCCCCAAACCGAGGTGGGCTACGAGCAGTACTTC
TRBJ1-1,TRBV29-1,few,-,CSVGTVEAFF,TGCAGCGTTGGGACAGTAGAAGCTTTCTTT
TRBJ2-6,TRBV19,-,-,CASSMLGQPSGANVLTF,TGTGCCAGTAGTATGCTCGGACAGCCTTCTGGGGCCAACGTCCTGACTTTC
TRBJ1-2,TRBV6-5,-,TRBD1,CASRRDRANYGYTF,TGTGCCAGCAGGCGGGACAGGGCAAACTATGGCTACACCTTC
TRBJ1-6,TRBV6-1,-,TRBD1,CASSQGENSPLHF,TGTGCCAGCAGTCAGGGGGAGAATTCACCCCTCCACTTT
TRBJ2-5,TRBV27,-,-,CASRLAGQETQYF,TGTGCCAGCAGGTTGGCAGGGCAAGAGACCCAGTACTTC
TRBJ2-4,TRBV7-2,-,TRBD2,CASSSREGVGRDIQYF,TGTGCCAGCAGCTCCCGGGAGGGGGTAGGGAGGGACATTCAGTACTTC
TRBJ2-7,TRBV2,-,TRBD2,CASSSYSGGAYEQYF,TGTGCCAGCAGTTCCTATAGCGGGGGGGCCTACGAGCAGTACTTC
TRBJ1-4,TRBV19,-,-,CATRRAGALEKLFF,TGTGCCACCCGTAGGGCAGGGGCCCTTGAAAAACTGTTTTTT
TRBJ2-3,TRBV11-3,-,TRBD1,CASSFGTGDTDTQYF,TGTGCCAGCAGCTTCGGGACAGGGGACACAGATACGCAGTATTTT
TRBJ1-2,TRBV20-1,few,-,CSASQGGGYTF,TGCAGTGCTAGTCAGGGAGGCGGCTACACCTTC
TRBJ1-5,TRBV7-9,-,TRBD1,CASSLTGGYQPQHF,TGTGCCAGCAGCTTAACAGGGGGGTATCAGCCCCAGCATTTT
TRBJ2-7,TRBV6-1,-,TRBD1,CASSANRGPPYEQYF,TGTGCCAGCAGTGCAAACAGGGGTCCACCCTACGAGCAGTACTTC
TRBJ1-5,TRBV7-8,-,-,CASSLGEGNQPQHF,TGTGCCAGCAGCTTAGGGGAGGGCAATCAGCCCCAGCATTTT
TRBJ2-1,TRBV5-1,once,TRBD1,CASSGGQGALNNEQFF,TGCGCCAGCAGCGGGGGACAGGGTGCCCTCAACAATGAGCAGTTCTTC
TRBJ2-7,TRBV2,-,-,CASRPDSEPHEQYF,TGTGCCAGCAGGCCCGACTCGGAACCCCACGAGCAGTACTTC
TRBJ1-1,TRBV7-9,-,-,CASYTTLMNTEAFF,TGTGCCAGCTACACTACATTGATGAACACTGAAGCTTTCTTT
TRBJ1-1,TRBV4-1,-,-,CASSQDRGILTEAFF,TGCGCCAGCAGCCAAGATCGGGGAATACTCACTGAAGCTTTCTTT
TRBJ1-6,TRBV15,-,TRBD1,CATSRDRADSPLHF,TGTGCCACCAGCAGGGACAGGGCGGATTCACCCCTCCACTTT
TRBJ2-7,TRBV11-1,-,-,CASSQTGISYEQYF,TGTGCCAGCAGCCAGACAGGAATCTCCTACGAGCAGTACTTC
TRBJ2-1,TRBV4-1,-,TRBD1,CASSQLQGVAHNEQFF,TGCGCCAGCAGCCAGTTACAGGGGGTTGCCCACAATGAGCAGTTCTTC
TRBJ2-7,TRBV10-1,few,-,CASSDNSYEQYF,TGCGCCAGCAGTGACAACTCCTACGAGCAGTACTTC
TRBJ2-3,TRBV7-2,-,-,CASSLQASTDTQYF,TGTGCCAGCAGCTTACAGGCCTCCACAGATACGCAGTATTTT
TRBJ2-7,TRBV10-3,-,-,CAISEPGQLYEQYF,TGTGCCATCAGTGAGCCGGGACAACTCTACGAGCAGTACTTC
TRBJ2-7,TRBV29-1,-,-,CSVAGTNVYEQYF,TGCAGCGTTGCCGGGACAAACGTCTACGAGCAGTACTTC
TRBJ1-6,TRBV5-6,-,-,CASSLEKGVTLHF,TGTGCCAGCAGCTTGGAGAAGGGGGTGACCCTCCACTTT
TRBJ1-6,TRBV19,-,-,CASSIPRSASNSPLHF,TGTGCCAGTAGTATCCCTCGGAGTGCTTCTAATTCACCCCTCCACTTT
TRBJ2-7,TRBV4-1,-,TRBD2,CASSRAGGPYEQYF,TGCGCCAGCAGCCGAGCGGGGGGTCCCTACGAGCAGTACTTC
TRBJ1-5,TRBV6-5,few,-,CASSYGGRYSNQPQHF,TGTGCCAGCAGTTACGGAGGGAGATATAGCAATCAGCCCCAGCATTTT
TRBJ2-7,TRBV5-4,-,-,CASSLTGKYEQYF,TGTGCCAGCAGCCTGACAGGAAAATACGAGCAGTACTTC
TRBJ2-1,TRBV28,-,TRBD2,CASSLWAGLAGSSSYNEQFF,TGTGCCAGCAGTTTATGGGCCGGACTAGCGGGGTCTAGCTCCTACAATGAGCAGTTCTTC
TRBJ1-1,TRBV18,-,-,CASSPGLNTEAFF,TGTGCCAGCTCACCCGGGTTGAACACTGAAGCTTTCTTT